This TCR beta chain was recovered during a study of T cells after yellow fever vaccination. The germline V gene encodes CDR1 LNHNV and CDR2 YYDKDF (reference sequence). V trimming: 2 bases; J trimming: 1 base; junction bases outside the gene matches: 6. The CDR3 is made up of 17 amino acids. A single record per CDR3 protein comes from TCRdb applying MiXCR to the 5' RACE reads. In the table there are roughly 520,000 distinct CDR3 sequences, 20% to 25% of which are singletons. The sequencing here drew on PBMCs, taken roughly 23 days after the first yellow fever vaccination. The sequence came from a young man who received the YFV17D yellow fever vaccine. This chain joins TRBV15 and TRBJ2-2; 8 nucleotides align to TRBD2. In nucleotides, the CDR3 is TGTGCCACCAGCAGATTAACTAGCGGTAGGAACACCGGGGAGCTGTTTTTT. It is translated as CATSRLTSGRNTGELFF.